The 29 T cell receptor beta chains presented below share a single source sample, sequenced in a study of human T cells and chemical hapten exposure. The sample's time point: patch test 2, 6 weeks after DPC sensitization. As for treatment: therapeutic diphenylcyclopropenone sensitization with weekly scalp DPC. Each CDR3 protein is one row after TCRdb ran MiXCR on the RACE reads. The top ten hold approximately 2.8% of the sample, which has roughly 120,000 distinct CDR3 sequences, roughly a tenth seen once. The sample consisted of whole blood, taken in connection with sensitization to the hapten diphenylcyclopropenone (DPC). The receptor set was obtained from a woman between 40 and 55 years old with alopecia areata. Some clones in this sample may be carry-over from other donors' samples.

The J gene is TRBJ1-1, the V gene TRBV21-1; TRBD1 is taken as the D call from the table, unchecked against the DNA. TRBV21-1 is an annotated pseudogene. The CDR3 is made up of 14 amino acids. CDR3 in amino acids: CASTTGVEDTEAFF. The CDR3 coding sequence is TGTGCCAGCACAACAGGGGTAGAGGACACTGAAGCTTTCTTT.

This clonotype was seen ten or more times. The chain has TRBV20-1 and TRBJ2-3; 11 bases are a match to TRBD2. Germline V CDR1 and CDR2: DFQATT, SNEGSKA (reference sequence). The CDR3 consists of 18 residues. Germline trimming cut 5 bases from V and 0 bases from J; bases unmatched to any gene: 13. The CDR3 reads CSACPALAGETSTDTQYF. In DNA form, the CDR3 reads TGCAGTGCTTGCCCTGCACTAGCGGGGGAGACTAGCACAGATACGCAGTATTTT.

The chain joins TRBV28 to TRBJ2-3, with D possibly being TRBD2 (6 bases). Looked up from germline, CDR1 is MDHEN and CDR2 is SYDVKM. V lost 3 bases to trimming and J lost 14 bases, with 12 bases between them. The CDR3 loop spans 11 amino acids. The CDR3 reads CASSFLGLLYF. In DNA form, the CDR3 reads TGTGCCAGCAGTTTCTTGGGACTTTTGTATTTT.

This clonotype showed up many times. The rearrangement joins TRBV11-3 to TRBJ1-1, with unresolved D. Trimming shortened V by 1 base and J by 1 base, and 7 bases separated the two germline ends. This CDR3 region has 14 residues. The germline V gene has CDR1 SGHNT and CDR2 YENEEA. The CDR3 here is CASSLGGQNTEAFF. CDR3 sequence (DNA): TGTGCCAGCAGCTTAGGGGGTCAGAACACTGAAGCTTTCTTT.

This clonotype has more than one count but fewer than ten. The genes are TRBV7-9 and TRBJ2-6; no definite D call. V was trimmed by 0 bases and J by 1 base, leaving 10 bases between them. CDR1 and CDR2 (germline): SEHNR, FQNEAQ (reference sequence). The CDR3 covers 17 residues. The CDR3 here is CASSLAKYGSGANVLTF. As DNA, the CDR3 is TGTGCCAGCAGCTTAGCGAAATACGGTTCTGGGGCCAACGTCCTGACTTTC. The full variable domain, completed using reference TRBV7-9 and TRBJ2-6, is DTGVSQNPRHKITKRGQNVTFRCDPISEHNRLYWYRQTLGQGPEFLTYFQNEAQLEKSRLLSDRFSAERPKGSFSTLEIQRTEQGDSAMYLCASSLAKYGSGANVLTFGAGSRLTVL.

This clonotype was found many times. The chain carries TRBV12-3 or TRBV12-4 and TRBJ1-2; no firm D call. V lost 6 bases and J 6 bases, leaving 11 bases between the germline ends. The CDR3 is made up of 12 amino acids. The chain's CDR3 is CASSPGRHGYTF. CDR3 DNA: TGTGCCAGCAGCCCTGGGAGGCATGGCTACACCTTC.

J is TRBJ1-1 and V is TRBV11-3; D perhaps matches TRBD1 (5 bases). From germline, CDR1 is SGHNT and CDR2 YENEEA. This CDR3 spans 13 amino acids. Trimming cost V 1 base and J 7 bases, with 10 bases left between them. In nucleotides, the CDR3 is TGTGCCAGCAGCTTAGTAAGGGGCGGTGAAGCTTTCTTT. Amino acid sequence: CASSLVRGGEAFF.

The genes are TRBV5-1 and TRBJ2-3, with 9 bases matching TRBD2. Germline loops: CDR1 SGHRS, CDR2 YFSETQ. Trimming cost V 3 bases and J 2 bases; bases outside gene matches: 7. This CDR3 comprises 16 residues. The CDR3 region has the DNA TGCGCCAGCAGCTCCGGTCGCGGGGGGGCCACAGATACGCAGTATTTT. Amino acid sequence: CASSSGRGGATDTQYF.

This rearrangement joins TRBV5-1 to TRBJ1-1; perhaps TRBD1 as D (6 bases). V shed 1 base and J shed 5 bases, with 18 bases lying between them. The CDR3 runs to 16 residues. Germline CDR1 is SGHRS and CDR2 is YFSETQ. For the CDR3, the DNA is TGCGCCAGCAGCTTGAGTTGGGGCACAGGGAATACTGAAGCTTTCTTT. Amino acids: CASSLSWGTGNTEAFF.

This clonotype has at least ten counts. The chain employs TRBV4-1 and TRBJ2-1; unclear D gene. Germline V gene sequence: CDR1 MGHRA, CDR2 YSYEKL. V lost 3 bases and J 7 bases, leaving 19 bases between the germline ends. CDR3 length: 16 residues. The CDR3 DNA reads as TGCGCCAGCAGCCAGTTCATCCTTCCGCTCGGGAATGAGCAGTTCTTC. It translates to CASSQFILPLGNEQFF.

This clonotype was counted ten times or more. The V call is TRBV6-2 or TRBV6-3, the J call TRBJ2-5; 13 nucleotides line up with TRBD2. The CDR3 consists of 15 residues. The J segment lost 5 bases and the V segment lost 7 bases, leaving 7 bases of the junction unmatched. The germline gives CDR1 MNHEY, CDR2 SVGEGT. The DNA for the CDR3 is TGTGCCAGCACTCGACTAGCGGGGGGTCGGGAGACCCAGTACTTC. This translates into CASTRLAGGRETQYF.

This clonotype has more than one count but fewer than ten. This chain uses TRBV5-1 with TRBJ2-3; tentatively, D is TRBD1 (6 bases). Trimming left V 4 bases short and J 3 bases short, with 15 bases between. There are 15 residues in the CDR3. Germline V gives CDR1 SGHRS, CDR2 YFSETQ. CDR3 DNA: TGCGCCAGCAGCCCACAGGGAATTCAAACAGATACGCAGTATTTT. Protein sequence: CASSPQGIQTDTQYF.

This clonotype was seen at least ten times. CDR3 DNA: TGTGCCAGCAGCTTAGGCCCGTCAAAGCTGTTTTTT. It specifies CASSLGPSKLFF. The gene calls are TRBV7-6 and TRBJ1-4; D ambiguous. The CDR3 is 12 residues long. Trimming cost V 1 base and J 14 bases, with 11 bases left between them. The V gene's germline CDR1 is SGHVS and CDR2 FNYEAQ. Full variable domain (outside the CDR3, taken from reference TRBV7-6 and TRBJ1-4): GAGVSQSPRYKVTKRGQDVALRCDPISGHVSLYWYRQALGQGPEFLTYFNYEAQQDKSGLPNDRFSAERPEGSISTLTIQRTEQRDSAMYRCASSLGPSKLFFGSGTQLSVL.

This clonotype was counted a few times. This rearrangement joins TRBV28 to TRBJ2-7; possible D gene TRBD2, 6 bases. The germline gives CDR1 MDHEN, CDR2 SYDVKM. V was shortened by 3 bases and J by 0 bases, with 9 bases between the two germline ends. The CDR3 covers 14 residues. CDR3 coding DNA: TGTGCCAGCAGTTTGGGACTGCGCTCCTACGAGCAGTACTTC. Translation gives CASSLGLRSYEQYF.

This clonotype was observed at least ten times. This chain joins TRBV11-2 and TRBJ1-2, with unresolved D. CDR1 SGHAT and CDR2 FQNNGV come from the germline V gene. V lost 0 bases and J lost 4, with 6 bases in between. CDR3 length: 13 amino acids. The CDR3 DNA follows: TGTGCCAGCAGCTTAGAGGGAATCTATGGCTACACCTTC. This sequence encodes CASSLEGIYGYTF.

The sample holds a few counts of this clonotype. This chain uses TRBV6-5 with TRBJ2-4, with D possibly being TRBD2 (6 bases). The CDR3 is 14 residues long. Germline V gene lookup returns CDR1 MNHEY and CDR2 SVGAGI. The V gene lost 5 bases and the J gene lost 9 bases, with 17 bases spanning the gap. The CDR3 sequence: CASSEQARGAIQYF. The CDR3 coding sequence is TGTGCCAGCAGTGAACAGGCCCGCGGGGCCATTCAGTACTTC.

There are many counts of this clonotype. V is TRBV12-3 or TRBV12-4 and J is TRBJ1-5, with no clear D. CDR3 size: 15 residues. V was shortened by 4 bases and J by 5 bases, with 15 bases between the two germline ends. The CDR3 sequence: CASSSQVVRDQPQHF. The CDR3 DNA is TGTGCCAGCAGTTCTCAGGTAGTGAGGGATCAGCCCCAGCATTTT.

This clonotype was observed at least ten times. The chain employs TRBV15 and TRBJ1-6, with 7 bases that match TRBD1. Germline-derived CDR1 and CDR2 are LNHNV and YYDKDF (reference sequence). This CDR3 spans 15 amino acids. With 3 bases clipped from V and 5 bases from J, the junction kept 4 bases outside the gene matches. The CDR3 nucleotides read TGTGCCACCAGCAGGGACAGGTCCCATAATTCACCCCTCCACTTT. Encoded protein: CATSRDRSHNSPLHF.

The rearrangement links TRBV5-6 to TRBJ2-2, with D perhaps TRBD1 or TRBD2 (5 bases each). Between the trimmed V and J ends, which lost 2 bases and 3 bases, there was a span of 8 bases. This CDR3 region has 14 residues. The germline V gene encodes CDR1 SGHDT and CDR2 YYEEEE. CDR3 nucleotide sequence: TGTGCCAGCAGCTTTTGGGGGTACACCGGGGAGCTGTTTTTT. Protein: CASSFWGYTGELFF.

This clonotype was detected ten times or more. The chain joins TRBV10-3 to TRBJ2-7; TRBD1 aligns across 7 bases. The germline V gene has CDR1 ENHRY and CDR2 SYGVKD. The junction had 10 bases not matched to a gene; V was cut back by 4 bases and J by 1 base. This CDR3 region has 16 residues. CDR3 DNA: TGTGCCATCAGTGGAAGGGACAGCCACCCTTCCTACGAGCAGTACTTC. It codes for CAISGRDSHPSYEQYF.

This chain connects TRBV9 to TRBJ2-1, with TRBD2 matching over 7 bases. CDR3 length equals 17 residues. CDR1 is SGDLS and CDR2 is YYNGEE in the germline V gene. Unmatched junction bases numbered 9, after V lost 3 bases and J lost 0 bases. This CDR3 reads CASSEAGLALSYNEQFF. CDR3 bases: TGTGCCAGCAGCGAAGCGGGGCTGGCTCTCTCCTACAATGAGCAGTTCTTC. The full variable domain, rest sourced from reference TRBV9 and TRBJ2-1, is DSGVTQTPKHLITATGQRVTLRCSPRSGDLSVYWYQQSLDQGLQFLIQYYNGEERAKGNILERFSAQQFPDLHSELNLSSLELGDSALYFCASSEAGLALSYNEQFFGPGTRLTVL.

This clonotype was seen more than once but under ten times. V and J are TRBV7-8 and TRBJ2-3, with 8 bases identical to TRBD1. This CDR3 contains 17 residues. The V and J ends lost 5 bases and 0 bases, in that order; junction bases with no gene match: 10. The V gene's germline CDR1 is SGHVS and CDR2 FQNEAQ. CDR3 sequence (DNA): TGTGCCAGCAGCCAGGACAGGGACGGCGGGAGCACAGATACGCAGTATTTT. Translated, it gives CASSQDRDGGSTDTQYF. The full variable domain, rest sourced from reference TRBV7-8 and TRBJ2-3, is GAGVSQSPRYKVAKRGQDVALRCDPISGHVSLFWYQQALGQGPEFLTYFQNEAQLDKSGLPSDRFFAERPEGSVSTLKIQRTQQEDSAVYLCASSQDRDGGSTDTQYFGPGTRLTVL.

This clonotype was observed at least ten times. This chain joins TRBV5-1 and TRBJ1-2; D gene unclear. CDR3 length equals 14 residues. Trimming shortened V by 0 bases and J by 0 bases, and 6 bases separated the two germline ends. The germline CDR1 and CDR2 sequences are SGHRS and YFSETQ. The chain's CDR3 is CASSLDSPNYGYTF. The CDR3 nucleotides are TGCGCCAGCAGCTTGGACAGCCCTAACTATGGCTACACCTTC. Full variable domain (rest looked up from reference TRBV5-1 and TRBJ1-2): KAGVTQTPRYLIKTRGQQVTLSCSPISGHRSVSWYQQTPGQGLQFLFEYFSETQRNKGNFPGRFSGRQFSNSRSEMNVSTLELGDSALYLCASSLDSPNYGYTFGSGTRLTVV.

Concerning this clonotype itself: One base away lies a much larger clone, so this may be a sequencing read error. The chain recombines TRBV12-3 or TRBV12-4 with TRBJ2-3; TRBD2 aligns across 8 bases. This CDR3 region has 15 residues. V lost 6 bases and J lost 7; bases outside the gene matches: 12. The CDR3 DNA sequence: TGTGCCAGCAGCTTGAGCGGGGGAGGTACAAATACGCAGTATTTT. Amino acids: CASSLSGGGTNTQYF.

In the case of this clonotype: This may be a read error: a much more frequent sequence differs by one nucleotide. The CDR3 region is CASSPRGNTEVFF. CDR3 nucleotides: TGTGCCAGCTCACCACGGGGGAACACTGAAGTTTTCTTT. The V call is TRBV18, the J call TRBJ1-1, with a tentative D call TRBD1 (5 bases). This CDR3 comprises 13 residues. Germline lookup yields CDR1 KGHSH and CDR2 LQKENI. The variable domain in full, completed from reference TRBV18 and TRBJ1-1, reads NAGVMQNPRHLVRRRGQEARLRCSPMKGHSHVYWYRQLPEEGLKFMVYLQKENIIDESGMPKERFSAEFPKEGPSILRIQQVVRGDSAAYFCASSPRGNTEVFFGQGTRLTVV.

This clonotype was counted ten times or more. This sequence joins TRBV11-3 and TRBJ1-1, with a weak D call TRBD1 (6 bases). Trimming took off 1 base at V and 6 bases at J, with 12 bases between the two ends. The germline V gene encodes CDR1 SGHNT and CDR2 YENEEA. CDR3 size: 14 residues. The CDR3 nucleotides read TGTGCCAGCAGCTTAGCAGGGGATGGGGCTGAAGCTTTCTTT. It codes for CASSLAGDGAEAFF.

This clonotype appeared a few times. The V gene is TRBV18, the J gene TRBJ2-7, with TRBD2 matching over 8 bases. In germline, CDR1 is KGHSH, CDR2 LQKENI. The trim removed 3 bases at V and 5 bases at J, leaving 6 bases unmatched. The CDR3 contains 14 residues. CDR3 sequence (DNA): TGTGCCAGCTCACCCCAGGGACTAGTGAACGAGCAGTACTTC. It specifies CASSPQGLVNEQYF.

This clonotype was seen repeatedly, ten times or more. This chain's CDR3 is CASSQMSTLNTGELFF. The CDR3 DNA reads as TGTGCCAGCAGCCAAATGTCCACTCTGAACACCGGGGAGCTGTTTTTT. The chain carries TRBV14 and TRBJ2-2, with no clear D. There are 16 residues in the CDR3. The germline V gene has CDR1 SGHDN and CDR2 FVKESK. V was pared by 2 bases and J by 1 base, with 11 bases between.

The chain carries TRBV27 and TRBJ2-7; the D gene is possibly TRBD1 (6 bases). The CDR3 loop spans 13 amino acids. Germline V gene data show CDR1 as MNHEY and CDR2 as SMNVEV (reference sequence). The V gene lost 6 bases and the J gene lost 0 bases, with 9 bases spanning the gap. CDR3 sequence reads: CASRRTASYEQYF. The CDR3 nucleotides read TGTGCCAGCAGACGGACAGCCTCCTACGAGCAGTACTTC.